This TCR beta chain was obtained from a study of CD8 T cells in ankylosing spondylitis. The study's findings and limits: Characteristic of ankylosing spondylitis blood, it appeared, was a TCR beta motif comprising about eight highly homologous variants. Disease-linked clones were reportedly significantly enriched in matched ankylosing spondylitis synovial fluid. Relatively rare in peripheral blood, disease-linked clones were also CD8+.

Germline V CDR1 and CDR2: SGHDT, YYEEEE. The CDR3 spans 16 residues. J lost 2 bases, V lost 4 bases, and 7 bases had no gene match. This clonotype was counted ten times or more. Its antigen is undetermined. Construction of TCR beta libraries was performed using quantitative 5'-RACE with molecular barcodes. TCRdb re-analysed the 5' RACE reads in MiXCR, keeping a single row per CDR3 protein. The profile shows about 130,000 distinct CDR3 sequences, 7% of them singletons. Sequencing was carried out using blood, either unsorted or a sorted T cell fraction (not recorded which). This receptor was taken from a male donor with ankylosing spondylitis or in good health (not recorded which). J is TRBJ2-2 and V is TRBV5-6; 8 bases match TRBD2. In nucleotides, the CDR3 is TGTGCCAGCAGCAACCGACTAGCGCTCAACACCGGGGAGCTGTTTTTT. Amino acid sequence: CASSNRLALNTGELFF. The variable domain in full, completed from reference TRBV5-6 and TRBJ2-2, reads DAGVTQSPTHLIKTRGQQVTLRCSPKSGHDTVSWYQQALGQGPQFIFQYYEEEERQRGNFPDRFSGHQFPNYSSELNVNALLLGDSALYLCASSNRLALNTGELFFGEGSRLTVL.